A selection of T cell receptor beta chains follows, all from one sample in a study of OX40 agonist ivuxolimab in advanced cancers. Method: immunoSEQ multiplex PCR; TCRdb's copy keeps in-frame clones and lacks some. The sample carries 60,000 to 75,000 clones, around 88% recorded once. Here the sequenced sample was CD4+ or CD8+ T cells sorted from blood, taken in a trial of the OX40 agonist ivuxolimab. The receptors were sampled from an adult with an advanced solid tumor such as melanoma, head and neck, liver or kidney cancer. Each CDR3 is given with its conserved first and last residue. A D gene is named only where the DNA matches it firmly. The size entry is marked missing in some rows and otherwise reads once, few, many or a size class.

>-|TRBV7-9|TRBD2|TRBJ2-1
CASSRTSGSLEQFF
TGTGCCAGCAGCCGGACTAGCGGGAGCCTTGAGCAGTTCTTC
>-|TRBV5-4|-|TRBJ1-2
CASSFGTYGYTF
TGTGCCAGCAGCTTTGGGACTTATGGCTACACCTTC
>-|TRBV6-4|TRBD2|TRBJ2-1
CASSPTSVYNEQFF
TGTGCCAGCAGCCCGACTAGCGTTTACAATGAGCAGTTCTTC
>-|TRBV27|-|TRBJ1-5
CASSISSTGNQPQHF
TGTGCCAGCAGTATTTCCTCGACAGGAAATCAGCCCCAGCATTTT
>-|TRBV9|TRBD2|TRBJ2-2
CASRSGGGANTGELFF
TGTGCCAGCAGGTCCGGCGGGGGGGCGAACACCGGGGAGCTGTTTTTT
>-|TRBV7-8|-|TRBJ2-7
CASSRGPYEQYF
TGTGCCAGCAGCCGGGGACCCTACGAGCAGTACTTC
>-|TRBV29-1|-|TRBJ2-3
CSVSQGVTDTQYF
TGCAGCGTGTCACAGGGAGTCACAGATACGCAGTATTTT
>-|TRBV27|-|TRBJ2-6
CASSLSPEFPSPGANVLTF
TGTGCCAGCAGTTTATCGCCGGAGTTCCCCTCCCCTGGGGCCAACGTCCTGACTTTC
>few|TRBV5-1|-|TRBJ2-5
CASSWGGKTQYF
TGCGCCAGCAGCTGGGGTGGAAAGACCCAGTACTTC
>-|TRBV19|TRBD1|TRBJ1-4
CASRRGLGEKLFF
TGTGCCTCCAGGAGGGGGCTAGGTGAAAAACTGTTTTTT
>-|TRBV5-6|-|TRBJ2-3
CASGWSTDTQYF
TGTGCCAGCGGGTGGTCCACAGATACGCAGTATTTT